This T cell receptor (beta chain) comes out of a study of T cell responses to AZD1222 COVID-19 vaccine. Study results and limitations: Spike-specific TCR depth and breadth grew after two AZD1222 doses. Researchers took repertoire samples only after the peak T cell response had come. Vaccine-associated CD4 TCRs ranged over spike, dominating at 160-218 and 743-854.

A remark on this clone: Antigen: not known.

V dropped 6 bases and J dropped 7 bases, with 7 bases sitting between them. The length of the CDR3 is 12 residues. Profiled with immunoSEQ multiplex PCR; TCRdb holds only in-frame clones, not every one. In the table there are around 170,000 clones, about 91% of which are singletons. This sequence joins TRBV12-3 or TRBV12-4 and TRBJ1-6; no definite D call. This clonotype was sampled from an adult in good health. Sequenced material: peripheral blood, taken on day 0 of AZD1222 vaccination. CDR3 region: CASRQHNSPLHF. Written as DNA, the CDR3 is TGTGCCAGCAGACAACACAATTCACCCCTCCACTTT.